These 30 T cell receptor beta chains originate from one sample sequenced in a study of OX40 agonist ivuxolimab in advanced cancers. The data were produced by immunoSEQ multiplex PCR, yet TCRdb's version contains in-frame clones alone and is incomplete. The sample carries roughly 25,000 clones, roughly three quarters recorded once. Sequencing used CD4+ or CD8+ T cells sorted from blood, obtained in a trial of the OX40 agonist ivuxolimab. These receptor sequences come from an adult with an advanced solid tumor such as melanoma, head and neck, liver or kidney cancer.

The J gene is TRBJ2-5, the V gene TRBV7-2; 9 nucleotides align to TRBD2. The CDR3 spans 16 residues. V lost 2 bases, J lost 2 bases, and 6 bases stayed unmatched. The germline V gene has CDR1 SGHTA and CDR2 FQGNSA. In nucleotides, the CDR3 is TGTGCCAGCAGCTTAATTGCAGCGGGGGGACAAGAGACCCAGTACTTC. Amino acids: CASSLIAAGGQETQYF.

The genes are TRBV6-5 and TRBJ2-1; 7 nucleotides match TRBD1. V lost 6 bases to trimming and J lost 15 bases; unmatched junction nucleotides: 8. Germline-derived CDR1 and CDR2 are MNHEY and SVGAGI. The CDR3 has 11 amino acids. For the CDR3, the DNA is TGTGCCAGCAGCAGGGACAGTGTCCTGTTCTTC. This codes for CASSRDSVLFF.

The rearrangement joins TRBV14 to TRBJ2-7; the match to TRBD1 covers 9 bases. Germline CDR1 is SGHDN and CDR2 is FVKESK. This CDR3 has 14 residues. J was trimmed by 4 bases and V by 4 bases; bases with no gene match: 5. The CDR3 loop reads CASSRDRVRYEQYF. CDR3 in DNA: TGTGCCAGCAGCCGGGACAGGGTTAGGTACGAGCAGTACTTC.

This clone has just a few counts. This sequence joins TRBV18 and TRBJ2-5, with 15 bases matching TRBD2. Germline lookup yields CDR1 KGHSH and CDR2 LQKENI. This CDR3 comprises 19 residues. V lost 6 bases, J lost 4 bases, and 15 bases stayed unmatched. The chain's CDR3 is CASSPLGRTSGRAGETQYF. The CDR3 DNA reads TGTGCCAGCTCGCCGCTAGGTCGGACTAGCGGGAGGGCCGGAGAGACCCAGTACTTC.

V is TRBV5-4 and J is TRBJ2-7; 8 bases are shared with TRBD1. V was clipped by 2 bases and J by 1 base; unmatched bases: 5. The CDR3 is 15 amino acids. Per germline, CDR1 SGHNT and CDR2 YYREEE (reference sequence). The CDR3 DNA sequence: TGTGCCAGCAGCTTACCCCGGACAGGGTCCTACGAGCAGTACTTC. This codes for CASSLPRTGSYEQYF.

This clone has only one observation. This chain joins TRBV4-1 and TRBJ1-5, with a tentative D call TRBD1 (5 bases). Germline CDR1 reads MGHRA; CDR2 reads YSYEKL. The CDR3 has 14 amino acids. Trimming stripped 3 bases from V and 1 base from J, with 7 bases between. The CDR3 DNA reads as TGCGCCAGCAGCCAGGGGGGGAGCAATCAGCCCCAGCATTTT. It specifies CASSQGGSNQPQHF.

A few counts support this clone. The rearrangement links TRBV19 to TRBJ2-5; D not certain. CDR1 and CDR2 (germline): LNHDA, SQIVND (reference sequence). The CDR3 is 13 residues long. The germline V and J ends were trimmed by 2 bases and 1 base, with 5 bases remaining between them. The CDR3 loop reads CASSISGQETQYF. CDR3 bases: TGTGCCAGTAGTATATCGGGCCAAGAGACCCAGTACTTC.

The chain is built from TRBV18 and TRBJ1-4; 7 bases agree with TRBD1. The CDR3 consists of 16 residues. V shed 3 bases, J shed 4 bases, and the junction held 8 bases outside the gene matches. Looked up from germline, CDR1 is KGHSH and CDR2 is LQKENI. The CDR3 is CASSPRQGGNNEKLFF. CDR3 bases: TGTGCCAGCTCACCTCGACAGGGAGGTAATAATGAAAAACTGTTTTTT.

The CDR3 nucleotides read TGTGCCAGCAGCTTAGACTACCTAAGCACAGATACGCAGTATTTT. It encodes CASSLDYLSTDTQYF. The chain couples TRBV7-2 to TRBJ2-3; D gene unclear. The CDR3 extends over 15 amino acids. V lost 1 base and J lost 0, with 8 bases in between. CDR1 is SGHTA, CDR2 FQGNSA, per germline.

V gene TRBV7-2 combines with J gene TRBJ2-6, with unresolved D. V was clipped by 0 bases and J by 2 bases, with 11 bases between them. Per the germline V gene, CDR1 is SGHTA and CDR2 is FQGNSA. The CDR3 length is 17 residues. The CDR3 sequence is CASSLAERHPGANVLTF. The CDR3, as DNA: TGTGCCAGCAGCTTAGCGGAGAGACACCCTGGGGCCAACGTCCTGACTTTC.

The rearrangement links TRBV7-3 to TRBJ2-3, with D possibly matching TRBD2 (6 bases). Trimming pared 5 bases from V and 4 bases from J, leaving 13 bases between. The CDR3 has 14 residues. Germline CDR1 reads SGHTA; CDR2 reads FQGTGA. DNA for the CDR3: TGTGCCAGCAGCCCAGGGACTCGCGCAGATACGCAGTATTTT. Residues: CASSPGTRADTQYF.

The rearrangement joins TRBV18 to TRBJ1-5; 8 positions agree with TRBD1. In germline, CDR1 is KGHSH, CDR2 LQKENI. This CDR3 contains 17 residues. Trimming at V came to 3 bases and at J to 4 bases, leaving 11 bases not matched to a gene. The CDR3 loop reads CASSPDAQGVWNQPQHF. CDR3 in DNA: TGTGCCAGCTCACCCGACGCACAGGGGGTTTGGAATCAGCCCCAGCATTTT.

This chain uses TRBV5-1 with TRBJ2-5, with TRBD2 matching 15 bases. Trimming removed 0 bases from V and 7 bases from J; junction bases left unmatched: 4. From germline, CDR1 is SGHRS and CDR2 YFSETQ. CDR3 length: 16 amino acids. As DNA, the CDR3 is TGCGCCAGCAGCTTGGGGACTAGCGGGGGGGTGTGGACCCAGTACTTC. Its protein is CASSLGTSGGVWTQYF. Together with reference TRBV5-1 and TRBJ2-5, the CDR3 gives the full variable domain: KAGVTQTPRYLIKTRGQQVTLSCSPISGHRSVSWYQQTPGQGLQFLFEYFSETQRNKGNFPGRFSGRQFSNSRSEMNVSTLELGDSALYLCASSLGTSGGVWTQYFGPGTRLLVL.

The rearrangement links TRBV7-2 to TRBJ2-1; 9 bases map to TRBD2. Trimming took 0 bases from V and 0 from J; bases not matched to a gene: 15. The V gene's germline CDR1 is SGHTA and CDR2 FQGNSA. The CDR3 runs to 21 residues. The CDR3 protein is CASSLAPRLAGRHLSYNEQFF. CDR3 coding DNA: TGTGCCAGCAGCTTAGCACCCCGTCTAGCGGGGAGACACCTCTCCTACAATGAGCAGTTCTTC.

The genes are TRBV7-2 and TRBJ2-1; 7 bases are a match to TRBD1. With V trimmed by 4 bases and J by 4 bases, 4 bases remained unmatched. CDR1 and CDR2 from the germline V gene are SGHTA and FQGNSA. The CDR3 is 14 residues long. CDR3 sequence: CASSSPGQYNEQFF. CDR3 sequence (DNA): TGTGCCAGCAGCTCACCGGGACAGTACAATGAGCAGTTCTTC.

V and J are TRBV5-6 and TRBJ2-2, with 7 nucleotides matching TRBD1. V shed 2 bases, J shed 5 bases, and the junction held 6 bases outside the gene matches. The CDR3 is 15 residues long. Germline assignment: CDR1 SGHDT and CDR2 YYEEEE. CDR3 residues: CASSFRDRATGELFF. DNA for the CDR3: TGTGCCAGCAGCTTCCGGGACAGAGCGACCGGGGAGCTGTTTTTT.

The V gene is TRBV6-5, the J gene TRBJ2-6, with unresolved D. The CDR3 length is 14 residues. V was cut by 6 bases and J by 0 bases, with 6 bases left in between. From germline, CDR1 is MNHEY and CDR2 SVGAGI. The CDR3 bases are TGTGCCAGCAGATCCCTCTCTGGGGCCAACGTCCTGACTTTC. It is translated as CASRSLSGANVLTF.

The V call is TRBV30, the J call TRBJ1-6; 8 positions agree with TRBD1. This CDR3 is built from 15 residues. V lost 0 bases and J lost 7; bases outside the gene matches: 5. Germline V gene data show CDR1 as GTSNPN and CDR2 as SVGIG (reference sequence). The CDR3 region is CAWSVGAGGNSPLHF. CDR3 sequence (DNA): TGTGCCTGGAGTGTAGGGGCAGGGGGCAATTCACCCCTCCACTTT.

This clone occurred a few times. V usage is TRBV19 and J usage is TRBJ2-5; 7 bases map to TRBD2. The V and J ends lost 10 bases and 2 bases, in that order; junction bases with no gene match: 10. CDR3 size: 14 residues. Germline V gene sequence: CDR1 LNHDA, CDR2 SQIVND (reference sequence). For the CDR3, the DNA is TGTGCCACAAGCCGACTAGCTGGACAAGAGACCCAGTACTTC. Translated, it gives CATSRLAGQETQYF.

The V call is TRBV2, the J call TRBJ1-5; D is unclear. Germline V CDR1 and CDR2: SNHLY, FYNNEI. V lost 4 bases to trimming and J lost 0 bases, with 10 bases between them. This CDR3 is built from 15 residues. CDR3 coding DNA: TGTGCCAGCAGTGGATCCCTGATTAGCAATCAGCCCCAGCATTTT. Translated: CASSGSLISNQPQHF.

This rearrangement joins TRBV5-4 to TRBJ1-6, with unresolved D. The CDR3 extends over 16 amino acids. V shed 2 bases and J shed 0 bases, with 9 bases lying between them. Germline CDR1 SGHNT, CDR2 YYREEE (reference sequence). Written as DNA, the CDR3 is TGTGCCAGCAGCTTTGGACCGAGCTCCTATAATTCACCCCTCCACTTT. Translating it yields CASSFGPSSYNSPLHF.

A note on this clone: Other nucleotide sequences in the sample specify the same CDR3. The chain is built from TRBV15 and TRBJ1-1; D gene uncertain. Germline-derived CDR1 and CDR2 are LNHNV and YYDKDF (reference sequence). The CDR3 is 16 residues long. V was cut by 0 bases and J by 0 bases, with 11 bases left in between. CDR3 nucleotide sequence: TGTGCCACCAGCAGAGATGGCAGAGGGATGAACACTGAAGCTTTCTTT. Protein product: CATSRDGRGMNTEAFF.

This clone was observed a few times. This chain links TRBV2 with TRBJ1-1; no clear D gene. The CDR3 spans 15 residues. V gave up 8 bases and J gave up 4 bases, with 20 bases separating them. Germline CDR1 and CDR2: SNHLY and FYNNEI. CDR3 region: CASRPRGGTVTEAFF. The DNA of the CDR3 is TGTGCCAGCCGTCCTCGGGGAGGTACAGTCACTGAAGCTTTCTTT.

V usage is TRBV28 and J usage is TRBJ1-5; D uncertain. Trimming took 3 bases from V and 0 from J, leaving 9 bases between them. The CDR3 runs to 15 residues. CDR1 is MDHEN and CDR2 is SYDVKM in the germline V gene. The CDR3 DNA is TGTGCCAGCAGTTTGCCGGGTTATAGCAATCAGCCCCAGCATTTT. Protein: CASSLPGYSNQPQHF.

V and J are TRBV7-2 and TRBJ2-3, with TRBD2 matching 7 bases. V was pared by 5 bases and J by 0 bases, with 8 bases of the junction left unmatched. CDR1 is SGHTA and CDR2 is FQGNSA in the germline V gene. This CDR3 spans 16 amino acids. This chain's CDR3 is CASSRRGGGSTDTQYF. The CDR3 DNA is TGTGCCAGCAGCCGGAGAGGCGGGGGAAGCACAGATACGCAGTATTTT.

This chain connects TRBV2 to TRBJ2-7; unclear D gene. V lost 11 bases to trimming and J lost 0 bases, with 8 bases between them. CDR1 is SNHLY, CDR2 FYNNEI, per germline. CDR3 length equals 11 residues. As DNA, the CDR3 is TGTGCCGGCTCACCCTCCTACGAGCAGTACTTC. Protein product: CAGSPSYEQYF.

The V call is TRBV19, the J call TRBJ2-7; a possible D gene is TRBD1 (5 bases). CDR1 is LNHDA and CDR2 is SQIVND in the germline V gene (reference sequence). V was pared by 1 base and J by 3 bases, with 10 bases between. CDR3 length: 14 amino acids. CDR3 DNA: TGTGCCAGTAGTATAGTCCAGGGTTGCTACGAGCAGTACTTC. Its translation: CASSIVQGCYEQYF.

The chain couples TRBV19 to TRBJ2-2, with 7 positions matching TRBD2. Looked up from germline, CDR1 is LNHDA and CDR2 is SQIVND (reference sequence). V lost 7 bases to trimming and J lost 0 bases; unmatched junction nucleotides: 14. The CDR3 loop spans 18 amino acids. The CDR3 here is CASIAPPGGSTNTGELFF. The DNA for the CDR3 is TGTGCCAGTATCGCCCCCCCTGGCGGGAGTACGAACACCGGGGAGCTGTTTTTT.

The rearrangement links TRBV6-5 to TRBJ1-5, with 7 bases matching TRBD1. The V segment lost 6 bases and the J segment 4 bases; nucleotides outside the gene matches: 3. CDR1 is MNHEY and CDR2 is SVGAGI in the germline V gene. CDR3 length equals 13 residues. The CDR3 bases are TGTGCCAGCAGCGGACAGGCAAATCAGCCCCAGCATTTT. Protein: CASSGQANQPQHF.

A few counts support this clone. The chain couples TRBV14 to TRBJ2-1; D may be TRBD2 (5 bases). The CDR3 is 14 residues long. Looked up from germline, CDR1 is SGHDN and CDR2 is FVKESK. Deletions cut 1 base from V and 7 bases from J, with 11 bases between. CDR3 in DNA: TGTGCCAGCAGCCAAGCTCCGGGGATGAATGAGCAGTTCTTC. Translation gives CASSQAPGMNEQFF.